Listed below are T cell receptor beta chains from one sample, sequenced in a study of response to subunit inactivated influenza vaccine. TCRdb passed the RT-PCR reads through MiXCR, listing each CDR3 protein once. The data contain about 570,000 distinct CDR3 sequences, around 11% of them singletons. Another study also made use of these data, one on T cells expressing NK-cell markers.

The starting material was PBMCs from blood, obtained on the day of vaccination. These receptors all come from a man between 50 and 59 years old who received an inactivated influenza vaccine. Each CDR3 is given with its conserved first and last residue. Fields, in order: clone size, V gene, J gene, D gene, CDR3 DNA, CDR3 protein. D genes are given only for firm matches. Clone size, where shown, is once, few, many, or a class for clones that have expanded.

>.|TRBV19|TRBJ1-4|.
TGTGCCAGTAGTACTACCCGAAAACTGTTTTTT
CASSTTRKLFF
>.|TRBV19|TRBJ2-2|TRBD1
TGTGCCAGTAGTATCGGGGACAGGAGGGTAACCGGGGAGCTGTTTTTT
CASSIGDRRVTGELFF
>few|TRBV7-9|TRBJ2-1|TRBD2
TGTGCCAGCAGCTTAGCCCAGCGGGGGGGCCATGAGCAGTTCTTC
CASSLAQRGGHEQFF
>.|TRBV6-2/TRBV6-3|TRBJ2-1|TRBD2
TGTGCCAGCAGTCCTTCTCAGACTAGCGGGGGCCCCCGTGGGCAGTTCTTC
CASSPSQTSGGPRGQFF
>many|TRBV18|TRBJ1-6|.
TGTGCCAGCTCACCGTGGTTGCAGGGGCGGAATTCACCCCTCCACTTT
CASSPWLQGRNSPLHF
>few|TRBV7-2|TRBJ2-7|TRBD2
TGTGCCAGCAGCTTGAAGACTAGCGGGAAATTCTACGAGCAGTACTTC
CASSLKTSGKFYEQYF
>few|TRBV20-1|TRBJ2-5|TRBD1
TGCAGTGCTTCCCGAACAGGGGTGCGGGAGACCCAGTACTTC
CSASRTGVRETQYF
>.|TRBV20-1|TRBJ2-7|.
TGCAGTGCAACCCGGGGAGGAGGGTACGAGCAGTACTTC
CSATRGGGYEQYF
>.|TRBV15|TRBJ1-5|.
TGTGCCACCAGCAGAGTACAGGGAGGCAATCAGCCCCAGCATTTT
CATSRVQGGNQPQHF
>.|TRBV9|TRBJ2-7|.
TGTGCCAGCAGCGTAGGGGTCTCTACCTACGAGCAGTACTTC
CASSVGVSTYEQYF